These 22 T cell receptor beta chains were sequenced from one sample in a study of blood T cell repertoires in COVID-19. Method: immunoSEQ multiplex PCR; TCRdb's copy keeps in-frame clones and lacks some. The sample records fewer than 200,000 clones, approximately 86% being singletons. Specimen: peripheral blood. The receptors come from a man between 60 and 75 years old who had recovered from COVID-19.

The chain carries TRBV7-3 and TRBJ2-5, with D possibly being TRBD1 (6 bases). The V and J ends lost 2 bases and 1 base respectively, with 8 bases between them. Germline values: CDR1 SGHTA, CDR2 FQGTGA. CDR3 length: 14 amino acids. The DNA of the CDR3 is TGTGCCAGCAGCTTAGGGGGCCCCCAAGAGACCCAGTACTTC. Its translation is CASSLGGPQETQYF.

CDR3 in DNA: TGTGCCAGCAGCGCTAGCGGATCGGTGGCAGAGACCCAGTACTTC. Protein product: CASSASGSVAETQYF. The chain is built from TRBV9 and TRBJ2-5, with TRBD2 identical over 7 bases. The CDR3 consists of 15 residues. The germline V gene encodes CDR1 SGDLS and CDR2 YYNGEE. V shed 3 bases, J shed 4 bases, and the junction held 9 bases outside the gene matches.

J is TRBJ2-2 and V is TRBV10-3; D may be TRBD1 (6 bases). V dropped 7 bases and J dropped 3 bases, with 15 bases sitting between them. Germline V gene sequence: CDR1 ENHRY, CDR2 SYGVKD. The CDR3 runs to 15 residues. The CDR3 sequence is CAIKETRGDTGELFF. In DNA, the CDR3 is TGTGCCATCAAAGAAACCAGGGGTGACACCGGGGAGCTGTTTTTT.

The chain joins TRBV15 to TRBJ1-2; a possible D gene is TRBD1 (6 bases). CDR3 length: 14 amino acids. V shed 0 bases and J shed 4 bases, with 9 bases lying between them. The germline gives CDR1 LNHNV, CDR2 YYDKDF (reference sequence). The CDR3 loop reads CATSREDSIYGYTF. The CDR3 coding sequence is TGTGCCACCAGCAGAGAGGACAGCATCTATGGCTACACCTTC.

This chain uses TRBV5-1 with TRBJ1-3, with D tentatively TRBD1 (5 bases). Germline V gives CDR1 SGHRS, CDR2 YFSETQ. This CDR3 spans 16 amino acids. Deletions cut 0 bases from V and 0 bases from J, with 10 bases between. The CDR3 region has the DNA TGCGCCAGCAGCTTGGGGGGCGGAATCTCTGGAAACACCATATATTTT. Protein: CASSLGGGISGNTIYF.

V usage is TRBV12-3 or TRBV12-4 and J usage is TRBJ1-2; possibly TRBD1 for D (6 bases). The V gene lost 11 bases and the J gene lost 8 bases, with 21 bases spanning the gap. The CDR3 covers 13 residues. CDR3 bases: TGTGCCTCACGACGGGGGGCGCTAAGGGGCTACACCTTC. This encodes CASRRGALRGYTF.

The gene calls are TRBV27 and TRBJ2-1; 12 nucleotides match TRBD2. From germline, CDR1 is MNHEY and CDR2 SMNVEV (reference sequence). Germline trimming cut 2 bases from V and 13 bases from J; bases unmatched to any gene: 6. The CDR3 is 14 amino acids. The DNA of the CDR3 is TGTGCCAGCAGTTTAGGGCTAGCGGGGGGGATCCAGTTCTTC. Protein sequence: CASSLGLAGGIQFF.

This sequence joins TRBV6-1 and TRBJ1-6, with D hard to call. V gave up 2 bases and J gave up 10 bases, with 21 bases separating them. Germline CDR1 reads MNHNS; CDR2 reads SASEGT. This CDR3 has 17 amino acids. Written as DNA, the CDR3 is TGTGCCAGCAGTGAACCCACAGCAACACCGCCGGGGTCACCCCTCCACTTT. Amino acid sequence: CASSEPTATPPGSPLHF.

This chain joins TRBV18 and TRBJ2-2; D may be TRBD1 (6 bases). CDR3 length: 14 amino acids. CDR1 is KGHSH and CDR2 is LQKENI in the germline V gene. V was shortened by 1 base and J by 3 bases, with 6 bases between the two germline ends. The chain's CDR3 is CASSPQGDTGELFF. CDR3 bases: TGTGCCAGCTCACCACAGGGGGACACCGGGGAGCTGTTTTTT.

This clone came up a few times. This chain links TRBV19 with TRBJ1-2; TRBD1 might be the D (5 bases). CDR1 is LNHDA, CDR2 SQIVND, per germline (reference sequence). Trimming pared 0 bases from V and 3 bases from J, leaving 11 bases between. CDR3 length equals 15 residues. CDR3: CASSIDRDYDYGYTF. The CDR3 DNA is TGTGCCAGTAGTATAGATCGGGACTACGACTATGGCTACACCTTC.

The J gene is TRBJ1-2, the V gene TRBV4-1; 10 positions agree with TRBD1. The CDR3 contains 16 residues. The germline V gene encodes CDR1 MGHRA and CDR2 YSYEKL. V shed 6 bases, J shed 1 base, and the junction held 8 bases outside the gene matches. The CDR3 DNA is TGCGCCAGCAGGCTTCGAGGGACAGGGGATAACTATGGCTACACCTTC. Encoded protein: CASRLRGTGDNYGYTF.

The V call is TRBV6-2 or TRBV6-3, the J call TRBJ2-2; no clear D. Germline V gene data show CDR1 as MNHEY and CDR2 as SVGEGT. V dropped 0 bases and J dropped 5 bases, with 7 bases sitting between them. The CDR3 is made up of 14 amino acids. CDR3 residues: CASSYSSLTGELFF. In nucleotides, the CDR3 is TGTGCCAGCAGTTACTCATCCCTTACCGGGGAGCTGTTTTTT.

The chain couples TRBV10-1 to TRBJ1-6; D may be TRBD1 (6 bases). The CDR3 spans 14 residues. V lost 6 bases and J 9 bases, leaving 15 bases between the germline ends. CDR1 is WNHNN, CDR2 SYGVQD, per germline (reference sequence). CDR3 protein: CASRRTAVGSPLHF. In DNA form, the CDR3 reads TGCGCCAGCAGGAGGACAGCGGTGGGTTCACCCCTCCACTTT.

The V and J genes are TRBV9 and TRBJ2-5; D perhaps matches TRBD2 (6 bases). The CDR3 totals 14 residues. CDR1 is SGDLS, CDR2 YYNGEE, per germline. Trimming took off 2 bases at V and 5 bases at J, with 13 bases between the two ends. The CDR3 DNA sequence: TGTGCCAGCAGCGTCGGACTAAGCTTCGAGACCCAGTACTTC. This translates into CASSVGLSFETQYF.

The chain combines TRBV5-4 with TRBJ2-5; TRBD2 aligns across 11 bases. Trimming at V came to 2 bases and at J to 2 bases, leaving 5 bases not matched to a gene. The CDR3 loop spans 16 amino acids. The germline V gene encodes CDR1 SGHNT and CDR2 YYREEE (reference sequence). CDR3 sequence (DNA): TGTGCCAGCAGCTTCGGGACTAGCGGTAGGCAAGAGACCCAGTACTTC. It yields the protein CASSFGTSGRQETQYF. Filled out from reference TRBV5-4 and TRBJ2-5, the complete variable domain reads ETGVTQSPTHLIKTRGQQVTLRCSSQSGHNTVSWYQQALGQGPQFIFQYYREEENGRGNFPPRFSGLQFPNYSSELNVNALELDDSALYLCASSFGTSGRQETQYFGPGTRLLVL.

This clone was counted between two and nine times. The rearrangement joins TRBV12-3 or TRBV12-4 to TRBJ1-5; weak D call: TRBD1 (5 bases). This CDR3 spans 13 amino acids. The V and J ends lost 3 bases and 6 bases respectively, with 9 bases between them. The CDR3 DNA is TGTGCCAGCAGTTTCCCAGGGCGTCAGCCCCAGCATTTT. Translated, it gives CASSFPGRQPQHF.

This sequence joins TRBV5-1 and TRBJ1-1, with D perhaps TRBD1 (6 bases). The CDR3 length is 13 residues. Germline CDR1 SGHRS, CDR2 YFSETQ. V was trimmed by 4 bases and J by 7 bases, leaving 14 bases between them. For the CDR3, the DNA is TGCGCCAGCAGCCCCGAAGGGGGGGATGAAGCTTTCTTT. Its translation is CASSPEGGDEAFF.

The rearrangement uses TRBV7-6 and TRBJ1-1, with 8 bases lining up with TRBD1. This CDR3 has 16 residues. Germline CDR1 is SGHVS and CDR2 is FNYEAQ. V gave up 5 bases and J gave up 3 bases; unmatched junction bases: 11. CDR3 loop: CASSPRQGLWDTEAFF. CDR3 sequence (DNA): TGTGCCAGCAGCCCCAGACAGGGGCTTTGGGACACTGAAGCTTTCTTT. Complete variable domain (other parts from reference TRBV7-6 and TRBJ1-1): GAGVSQSPRYKVTKRGQDVALRCDPISGHVSLYWYRQALGQGPEFLTYFNYEAQQDKSGLPNDRFSAERPEGSISTLTIQRTEQRDSAMYRCASSPRQGLWDTEAFFGQGTRLTVV.

The genes are TRBV28 and TRBJ1-2; D is possibly TRBD1 (6 bases). V lost 3 bases, J lost 4 bases, and 18 bases lay in between. The germline CDR1 and CDR2 sequences are MDHEN and SYDVKM. This CDR3 has 16 residues. The CDR3 DNA reads TGTGCCAGCAGTTTCGAGGACAGCGAAGTCTTCTATGGCTACACCTTC. Residues: CASSFEDSEVFYGYTF.

The chain is built from TRBV7-9 and TRBJ1-2; D is unresolved. Germline CDR1 SEHNR, CDR2 FQNEAQ (reference sequence). V lost 6 bases to trimming and J lost 0 bases, with 11 bases between them. There are 14 residues in the CDR3. The DNA for the CDR3 is TGTGCCAGCAGATGGCTAGACTCTAACTATGGCTACACCTTC. It translates to CASRWLDSNYGYTF.

The sample holds a few counts of this clone. The chain joins TRBV6-5 to TRBJ1-1, with D possibly TRBD1 on 5 matching bases. CDR1 is MNHEY, CDR2 SVGAGI, per germline. CDR3 size: 12 residues. Trimming shortened V by 9 bases and J by 1 base, and 9 bases separated the two germline ends. The CDR3 sequence is CASRGGNTEAFF. In nucleotides, the CDR3 is TGTGCCAGTAGGGGAGGGAACACTGAAGCTTTCTTT.

The chain uses TRBV11-3 and TRBJ2-3; 10 positions match TRBD1. This CDR3 comprises 17 residues. Trimming removed 0 bases from V and 1 base from J; junction bases left unmatched: 4. Germline V gene lookup returns CDR1 SGHNT and CDR2 YENEEA. CDR3 region: CASSLDSGTGGTDTQYF. The CDR3 DNA is TGTGCCAGCAGCTTAGACTCCGGGACAGGGGGCACAGATACGCAGTATTTT.